Presented here are 15 T cell receptor beta chains from one specimen sequenced in a study of spatial heterogeneity in lung cancer. One entry per CDR3 protein, called by TCRdb with MiXCR from the 5' RACE reads. The profile shows roughly 120,000 distinct CDR3 sequences, 9.5% to 15% of them singletons. Time point in this sample: blood at routine non-recurrence follow-up after resection. No cells were sorted before sequencing. The whole RNA sequenced was extracted from tumor, nontumor lung or frozen PBMC. The sample here was PBMCs, taken at follow-up. The origin of the receptors is a male donor with early-stage non-small cell lung cancer.

This clonotype occurred many times. The rearrangement uses TRBV19 and TRBJ1-5; no clear D gene. V gave up 3 bases and J gave up 3 bases, with 12 bases separating them. This CDR3 contains 15 residues. Germline values: CDR1 LNHDA, CDR2 SQIVND (reference sequence). The CDR3 nucleotides read TGTGCCAGTAGTATCAACGGGCTATACAATCAGCCCCAGCATTTT. Its protein product is CASSINGLYNQPQHF.

V gene TRBV28 combines with J gene TRBJ2-2; D unresolved. The CDR3 totals 14 residues. The germline V gene has CDR1 MDHEN and CDR2 SYDVKM. V was shortened by 9 bases and J by 1 base, with 12 bases between the two germline ends. The CDR3 reads CASSPPGNTGELFF. DNA for the CDR3: TGTGCCAGTTCTCCCCCAGGGAACACCGGGGAGCTGTTTTTT.

This clonotype occurred a few times. V is TRBV28 and J is TRBJ2-7, with 8 bases fitting TRBD1. Germline assignment: CDR1 MDHEN and CDR2 SYDVKM. The junction had 8 bases not matched to a gene; V was cut back by 6 bases and J by 4 bases. CDR3 length: 14 residues. The CDR3 region has the DNA TGTGCCAGCAGACCACATGACAGGGGTTACGAGCAGTACTTC. The encoded protein is CASRPHDRGYEQYF.

There are a few counts of this clonotype. This chain connects TRBV30 to TRBJ2-7; possibly TRBD2 for D (5 bases). Germline CDR1 reads GTSNPN; CDR2 reads SVGIG (reference sequence). Trimming cost V 1 base and J 1 base, with 5 bases left between them. The CDR3 extends over 12 amino acids. The CDR3 here is CAWSGGSYEQYF. CDR3 DNA: TGTGCCTGGAGTGGCGGGTCCTACGAGCAGTACTTC.

This clonotype was recorded many times. The CDR3 loop is CASSEYNEQYF. The CDR3 region has the DNA TGCGCCAGCAGTGAGTACAACGAGCAGTACTTC. V gene TRBV10-2 combines with J gene TRBJ2-7; unclear D gene. Germline V gene lookup returns CDR1 WSHSY and CDR2 SAAADI. This CDR3 has 11 amino acids. Trimming cost V 1 base and J 5 bases, with 3 bases left between them.

The chain uses TRBV12-3 or TRBV12-4 and TRBJ2-1; 11 bases align to TRBD1. The CDR3 sequence is 16 residues long. With 2 bases clipped from V and 3 bases from J, the junction kept 3 bases outside the gene matches. CDR3 sequence reads: CASSLLGTGGYNEQFF. CDR3 in DNA: TGTGCCAGCAGTTTACTCGGGACAGGGGGCTACAATGAGCAGTTCTTC.

This clonotype has just a few counts. J is TRBJ2-6 and V is TRBV7-3; D uncertain. Germline CDR1 is SGHTA and CDR2 is FQGTGA. With 1 base removed from V and 1 base from J, the gap between germline ends came to 11 bases. The CDR3 runs to 17 residues. The CDR3 DNA follows: TGTGCCAGCAGCTTAAGAACTTTGGGGTCTGGGGCCAACGTCCTGACTTTC. Encoded protein: CASSLRTLGSGANVLTF.

The chain links TRBV20-1 to TRBJ2-5; D may match TRBD1 or TRBD2 (5 bases each). Looked up from germline, CDR1 is DFQATT and CDR2 is SNEGSKA (reference sequence). This CDR3 contains 17 residues. V was clipped by 1 base and J by 0 bases, with 18 bases between them. The CDR3 region is CSARGTGTRVNQETQYF. As DNA, the CDR3 is TGCAGTGCTAGAGGAACGGGGACCAGAGTAAACCAAGAGACCCAGTACTTC.

This clonotype has a handful of counts. The chain has TRBV24-1 and TRBJ2-5, with 12 bases identical to TRBD2. Germline CDR1 is KGHDR and CDR2 is SFDVKD. The CDR3 contains 17 residues. J gave up 1 base and V 2 bases, and 4 bases lay outside the gene matches. The CDR3 region has the DNA TGTGCCACCAGTGATTACGGACTAGCGGGGACCCAAGAGACCCAGTACTTC. Amino acid sequence: CATSDYGLAGTQETQYF.

This chain uses TRBV2 with TRBJ2-2, with 7 bases that match TRBD2. V lost 6 bases and J lost 4; bases outside the gene matches: 8. Germline V gene sequence: CDR1 SNHLY, CDR2 FYNNEI. The CDR3 spans 15 residues. This CDR3 is CASRPSSGSTGELFF. The CDR3 region has the DNA TGTGCCAGCAGACCATCTAGCGGTAGCACCGGGGAGCTGTTTTTT.

The sample holds many counts of this clonotype. The genes are TRBV4-1 and TRBJ1-5; D unresolved. The CDR3 has 15 residues. Germline CDR1 is MGHRA and CDR2 is YSYEKL. The V end lost 2 bases, the J end lost 0 bases, and 8 bases lay between the germline ends. The CDR3 protein is CASSQLQASNQPQHF. The DNA for the CDR3 is TGCGCCAGCAGCCAATTACAAGCTAGCAATCAGCCCCAGCATTTT.

This clonotype has a count of ten or more. The DNA of the CDR3 is TGCGCCAGCAGCTTGGCCGGGGTTGGAAACATGAACACTGAAGCTTTCTTT. Residues: CASSLAGVGNMNTEAFF. The J gene is TRBJ1-1, the V gene TRBV5-1; D gene uncertain. Germline V gene lookup returns CDR1 SGHRS and CDR2 YFSETQ. V was clipped by 0 bases and J by 0 bases, with 15 bases between them. The CDR3 runs 17 residues.

This clonotype was counted a few times. The V call is TRBV20-1, the J call TRBJ1-6; weak D call: TRBD1 (5 bases). This CDR3 spans 15 amino acids. The ends were cut back, 7 bases at V and 6 bases at J, with 19 bases in the middle. From germline, CDR1 is DFQATT and CDR2 SNEGSKA (reference sequence). The CDR3 nucleotides read TGCAGTGTCACCCAGCAGCGGGGACTTAATTCACCCCTCCACTTT. This sequence encodes CSVTQQRGLNSPLHF.

This clonotype showed up just a few times. This chain links TRBV6-2 or TRBV6-3 with TRBJ2-6; possible D gene TRBD2, 5 bases. CDR1 is MNHEY and CDR2 is SVGEGT in the germline V gene. The CDR3 extends over 20 amino acids. V was trimmed by 2 bases and J by 1 base, leaving 21 bases between them. CDR3 DNA: TGTGCCAGCAGTTACCGACCCGGGGAGCCAGGAGCGTCTGGGGCCAACGTCCTGACTTTC. Its translation is CASSYRPGEPGASGANVLTF.

This clonotype has only a few counts. The chain has TRBV7-2 and TRBJ2-6; possible D gene TRBD1, 6 bases. This CDR3 region has 18 residues. CDR1 and CDR2 (germline): SGHTA, FQGNSA. The ends were cut back, 2 bases at V and 0 bases at J, with 14 bases in the middle. In nucleotides, the CDR3 is TGTGCCAGCAGCTTACCTACAGGGCTAACCTCTGGGGCCAACGTCCTGACTTTC. Residues: CASSLPTGLTSGANVLTF.